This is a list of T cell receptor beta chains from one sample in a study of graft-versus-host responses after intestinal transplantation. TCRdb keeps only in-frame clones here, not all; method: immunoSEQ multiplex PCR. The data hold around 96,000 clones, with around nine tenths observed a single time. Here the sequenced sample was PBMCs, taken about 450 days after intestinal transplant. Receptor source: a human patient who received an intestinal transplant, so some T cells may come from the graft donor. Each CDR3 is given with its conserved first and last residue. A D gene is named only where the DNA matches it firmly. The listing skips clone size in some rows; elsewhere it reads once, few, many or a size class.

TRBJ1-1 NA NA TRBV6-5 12 CASNGVGTEAFF TGTGCCAGCAACGGGGTAGGCACTGAAGCTTTCTTT
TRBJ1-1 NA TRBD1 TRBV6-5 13 CAIIGQGGTEAFF TGTGCCATTATAGGACAGGGGGGGACTGAAGCTTTCTTT
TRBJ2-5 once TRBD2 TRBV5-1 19 CASSLTRTSGGPGVETQYF TGCGCCAGCAGCTTGACCCGGACTAGCGGGGGGCCGGGGGTGGAGACCCAGTACTTC
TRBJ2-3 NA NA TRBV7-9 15 CASSPLGWSTDTQYF TGTGCCAGCAGCCCCCTGGGATGGAGCACAGATACGCAGTATTTT
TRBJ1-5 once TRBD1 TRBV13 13 CASSQDRDQPQHF TGTGCCAGCAGCCAGGACAGGGATCAGCCCCAGCATTTT
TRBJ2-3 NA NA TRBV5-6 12 CASSRATDTQYF TGTGCCAGCAGCCGAGCCACAGATACGCAGTATTTT
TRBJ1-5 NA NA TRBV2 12 CASSPEVQPQHF TGTGCCAGCAGTCCCGAGGTTCAGCCCCAGCATTTT
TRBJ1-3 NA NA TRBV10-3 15 CATGGAESSGNTIYF TGTGCCACGGGGGGGGCGGAGAGCTCTGGAAACACCATATATTTT
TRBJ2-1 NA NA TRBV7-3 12 CASSLVESEQFF TGTGCCAGCAGCTTAGTAGAATCGGAGCAGTTCTTC
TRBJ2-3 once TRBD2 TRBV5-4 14 CASRPRGGSETQYF TGTGCCAGCAGACCACGGGGGGGCTCGGAAACGCAGTATTTT
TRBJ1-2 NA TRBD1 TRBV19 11 CASRRQGGYTF TGTGCCAGTAGACGACAGGGAGGGTACACCTTC
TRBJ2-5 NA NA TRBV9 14 CASSVVSEGETQYF TGTGCCAGCAGCGTAGTGTCGGAGGGGGAGACCCAGTACTTC
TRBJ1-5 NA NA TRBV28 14 CASRADTGNQPQHF TGTGCCAGCAGGGCTGACACGGGCAATCAGCCCCAGCATTTT
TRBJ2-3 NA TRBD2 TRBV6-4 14 CASSDSAGADTQYF TGTGCCAGCAGTGACTCGGCGGGGGCAGATACGCAGTATTTT
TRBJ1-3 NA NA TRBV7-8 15 CASSLKWEAGNTIYF TGTGCCAGCAGCTTAAAATGGGAGGCTGGAAACACCATATATTTT
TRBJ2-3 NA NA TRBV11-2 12 CASSFGWDTQYF TGTGCCAGCAGCTTCGGCTGGGATACGCAGTATTTT
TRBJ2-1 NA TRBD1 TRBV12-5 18 CASGPGRTGRSSYNEQFF TGTGCTAGTGGTCCGGGCCGGACAGGGCGGAGCTCCTACAATGAGCAGTTCTTC
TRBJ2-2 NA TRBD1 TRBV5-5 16 CASSDAGTANTGELFF TGTGCCAGCAGCGACGCCGGGACAGCGAACACCGGGGAGCTGTTTTTT
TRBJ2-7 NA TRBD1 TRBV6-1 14 CATHLTGAPNEQYF TGTGCCACCCACCTCACAGGGGCCCCCAACGAGCAGTACTTC
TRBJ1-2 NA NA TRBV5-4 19 CASSLFNVQGLTQNYGYTF TGTGCCAGCAGCTTGTTTAATGTACAGGGCCTAACCCAAAACTATGGCTACACCTTC
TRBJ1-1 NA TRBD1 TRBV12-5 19 CASGLVLLGDRGVTTEAFF TGTGCTAGTGGTTTGGTACTTCTAGGCGACAGGGGTGTGACCACTGAAGCTTTCTTT
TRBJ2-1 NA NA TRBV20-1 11 CSASQSGEQFF TGCAGTGCAAGCCAAAGTGGTGAGCAGTTCTTC
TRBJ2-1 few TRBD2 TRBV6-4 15 CASSRASGGPNEQFF TGTGCCAGCAGTCGAGCTAGCGGGGGCCCCAATGAGCAGTTCTTC
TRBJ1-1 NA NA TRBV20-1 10 CSAREGRAFF TGCAGTGCTAGGGAGGGGAGAGCTTTCTTT
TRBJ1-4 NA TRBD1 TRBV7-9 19 CASSPIWARTGGDWEKLFF TGTGCCAGCAGCCCCATATGGGCTCGAACAGGGGGGGACTGGGAAAAACTGTTTTTT
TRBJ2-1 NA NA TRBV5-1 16 CASSLSRQSSYNEQFF TGCGCCAGCAGCTTGTCGCGCCAAAGCTCCTACAATGAGCAGTTCTTC
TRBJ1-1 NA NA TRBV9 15 CASSTWGPGGTEAFF TGTGCCAGCAGCACCTGGGGCCCCGGGGGGACTGAAGCTTTCTTT
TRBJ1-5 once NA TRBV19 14 CASSIDGVGQPQHF TGTGCCAGTAGTATTGACGGGGTAGGTCAGCCCCAGCATTTT
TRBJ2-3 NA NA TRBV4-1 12 CASSQGSDTQYF TGCGCCAGCAGCCAGGGGTCAGATACGCAGTATTTT
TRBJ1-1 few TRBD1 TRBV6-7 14 CASGDRDLNTEAFF TGTGCCAGCGGCGACAGGGACCTGAACACTGAAGCTTTCTTT
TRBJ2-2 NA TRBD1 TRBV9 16 CASSGRGQANTGELFF TGTGCCAGCAGCGGAAGGGGACAGGCGAACACCGGGGAGCTGTTTTTT
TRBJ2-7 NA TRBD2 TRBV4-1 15 CASSPTSGETYEQYF TGCGCCAGCAGCCCGACTAGCGGGGAAACCTACGAGCAGTACTTC
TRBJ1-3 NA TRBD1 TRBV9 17 CASSVEGTGYAGNTIYF TGTGCCAGCAGCGTTGAGGGGACAGGGTACGCTGGAAACACCATATATTTT
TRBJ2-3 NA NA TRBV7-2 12 CASSLSADTQYF TGTGCCAGCAGCTTATCGGCAGATACGCAGTATTTT
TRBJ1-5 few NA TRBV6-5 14 CASSYGGPNQPQHF TGTGCCAGCAGTTACGGGGGTCCCAATCAGCCCCAGCATTTT
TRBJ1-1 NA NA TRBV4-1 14 CASSLLAENTEAFF TGCGCCAGCAGCCTCCTGGCAGAGAACACTGAAGCTTTCTTT
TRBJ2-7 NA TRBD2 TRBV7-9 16 CASSPLAGGAPYEQYF TGTGCCAGCAGCCCATTGGCCGGGGGGGCCCCCTACGAGCAGTACTTC
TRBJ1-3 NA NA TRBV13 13 CASSLVSGNTIYF TGTGCCAGCAGCTTAGTCTCTGGAAACACCATATATTTT
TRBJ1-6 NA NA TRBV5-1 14 CASSLVFRNSPLHF TGCGCCAGCAGCTTGGTCTTTAGGAATTCACCCCTCCACTTT
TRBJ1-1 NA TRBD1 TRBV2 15 CASSIRDRGLGEAFF TGTGCCAGCAGCATCCGGGACAGGGGGCTCGGTGAAGCTTTCTTT
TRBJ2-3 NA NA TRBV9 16 CASSVAAGASTDTQYF TGTGCCAGCAGCGTAGCTGCGGGGGCTAGCACAGATACGCAGTATTTT